This T cell receptor (beta chain) was identified during a study of cytotoxic CD8 clonotypes in ibrutinib-treated CLL. Depths of 1 in 200,000 to 1 in 1 million T cells were the sequencing target. Measured with immunoSEQ multiplex PCR; TCRdb has only the in-frame clones, and not every one. The sample has 110,000 to 150,000 clones; roughly 76% are singletons. A word on this clone: What it binds is unknown.

Looked up from germline, CDR1 is ENHRY and CDR2 is SYGVKD. V dropped 7 bases and J dropped 4; count of bases not matched to a gene: 12. The CDR3 is made up of 16 amino acids. Study-wide results and limits: Baseline-level clonality went beyond age-matched healthy donors and moved in step with circulating CD8+ T-cell counts.

This sequence joins TRBV10-3 and TRBJ1-1; 10 bases map to TRBD1. The sequence derives from a human donor with chronic lymphocytic leukemia. The sample in question was PBMCs, obtained after 24 months of ibrutinib treatment. The CDR3 sequence: CAITPGQGFGITEAFF. CDR3 coding DNA: TGTGCCATCACCCCGGGACAGGGGTTCGGGATCACTGAAGCTTTCTTT.